The 5 T cell receptor beta chains below all came from one sample that was sequenced in a study of technical replicates of blood from several donors. The method was immunoSEQ multiplex PCR; TCRdb's version includes in-frame clones alone and lacks a portion of them. The sample has roughly 85,000 clones, around 94% seen once. Sequencing was performed on T cells isolated from PBMCs. All receptors come from a human donor in good health.

J is TRBJ1-2 and V is TRBV19; no definite D call. The V and J ends lost 6 bases and 10 bases respectively, with 12 bases between them. Germline-derived CDR1 and CDR2 are LNHDA and SQIVND (reference sequence). The CDR3 totals 11 residues. The CDR3 nucleotides are TGTGCCAGTAGATCTACGCGGGACTACACCTTC. Amino acids: CASRSTRDYTF.

The V call is TRBV7-9, the J call TRBJ1-2; tentative D call: TRBD1 (6 bases). The CDR3 has 14 residues. CDR1 is SEHNR, CDR2 FQNEAQ, per germline (reference sequence). Deletions cut 4 bases from V and 3 bases from J, with 12 bases between. CDR3 protein: CASSSQGVDYGYTF. CDR3 coding DNA: TGTGCCAGCAGCTCACAGGGTGTCGACTATGGCTACACCTTC.

V and J are TRBV11-2 and TRBJ1-2; TRBD1 might be the D (6 bases). The germline CDR1 and CDR2 sequences are SGHAT and FQNNGV. The germline V and J ends were trimmed by 5 bases and 2 bases, with 15 bases remaining between them. The CDR3 spans 15 residues. CDR3 loop: CASSQGTLSNYGYTF. The CDR3 nucleotides are TGTGCCAGCAGCCAGGGGACATTATCCAACTATGGCTACACCTTC.

The rearrangement joins TRBV7-8 to TRBJ2-3; 7 bases line up with TRBD2. The CDR3 runs to 16 residues. Germline assignment: CDR1 SGHVS and CDR2 FQNEAQ. J lost 7 bases, V lost 1 base, and 11 bases had no gene match. For the CDR3, the DNA is TGTGCCAGCAGCTTAGAACGGCGGGGGAGAGGGAATACGCAGTATTTT. This encodes CASSLERRGRGNTQYF.

V and J are TRBV7-9 and TRBJ1-2, with TRBD1 matching over 9 bases. Germline CDR1 reads SEHNR; CDR2 reads FQNEAQ (reference sequence). V lost 5 bases to trimming and J lost 4 bases; unmatched junction nucleotides: 8. CDR3 length equals 15 residues. The CDR3 sequence: CASSKSGTGSYGYTF. The CDR3 bases are TGTGCCAGCAGCAAGAGCGGGACAGGGTCCTATGGCTACACCTTC. The variable domain in full, completed from reference TRBV7-9 and TRBJ1-2, reads DTGVSQNPRHKITKRGQNVTFRCDPISEHNRLYWYRQTLGQGPEFLTYFQNEAQLEKSRLLSDRFSAERPKGSFSTLEIQRTEQGDSAMYLCASSKSGTGSYGYTFGSGTRLTVV.